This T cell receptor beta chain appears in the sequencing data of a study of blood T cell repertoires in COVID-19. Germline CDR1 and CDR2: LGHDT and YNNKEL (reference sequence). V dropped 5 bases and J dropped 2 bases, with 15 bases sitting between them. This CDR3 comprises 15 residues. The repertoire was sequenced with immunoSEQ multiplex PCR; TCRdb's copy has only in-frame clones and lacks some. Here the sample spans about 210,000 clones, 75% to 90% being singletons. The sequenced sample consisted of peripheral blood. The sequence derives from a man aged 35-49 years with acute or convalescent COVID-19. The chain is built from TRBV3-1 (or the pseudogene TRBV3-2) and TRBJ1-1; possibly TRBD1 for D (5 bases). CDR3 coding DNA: TGTGCCAGCAGCTTCCGCCGGTGGGGCAACACTGAAGCTTTCTTT. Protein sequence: CASSFRRWGNTEAFF.